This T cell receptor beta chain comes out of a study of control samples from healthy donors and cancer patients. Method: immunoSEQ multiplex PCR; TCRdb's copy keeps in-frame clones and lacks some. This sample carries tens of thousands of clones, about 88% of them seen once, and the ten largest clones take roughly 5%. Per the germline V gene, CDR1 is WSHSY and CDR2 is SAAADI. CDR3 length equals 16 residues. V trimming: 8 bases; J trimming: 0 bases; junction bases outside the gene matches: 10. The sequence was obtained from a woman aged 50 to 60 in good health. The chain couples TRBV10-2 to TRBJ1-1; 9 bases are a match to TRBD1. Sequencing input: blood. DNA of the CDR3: TGCGCCAGCTGGACAGGGGCCCCTATAATGAACACTGAAGCTTTCTTT. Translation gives CASWTGAPIMNTEAFF.